This T cell receptor (beta chain) was obtained from a study of naive and memory T cell subsets. CDR1 SGHAT and CDR2 FQDESV come from the germline V gene (reference sequence). V dropped 0 bases and J dropped 6 bases, with 5 bases sitting between them. The CDR3 is made up of 13 amino acids. This clonotype occurred a few times. Its target is unknown. Both TRBC1 and TRBC2 were covered by a beta constant-region primer of two equimolar oligonucleotides. Nested alpha and beta constant-region primers with the SP2 primer drove four PCR rounds on ligated cDNA. From the UMI-ligation and nested PCR reads, TCRdb called clonotypes with MiXCR, one entry per CDR3 protein. The sample contains around 160,000 distinct CDR3 sequences, about 17% of which appear only once. Study conclusions and caveats: Clonotypes are single alpha or beta chains, not paired receptors. In CD4 and CD8 cells, diversity dropped from naive through EMRA.

The gene calls are TRBV11-1 and TRBJ1-4; D call uncertain. The sample comprised naive CD4+ T cells from blood. The origin of this receptor is a human donor in good health. The CDR3, as DNA: TGTGCCAGCAGCTTAGCGCGGTATGAAAAACTGTTTTTT. Translating gives CASSLARYEKLFF.